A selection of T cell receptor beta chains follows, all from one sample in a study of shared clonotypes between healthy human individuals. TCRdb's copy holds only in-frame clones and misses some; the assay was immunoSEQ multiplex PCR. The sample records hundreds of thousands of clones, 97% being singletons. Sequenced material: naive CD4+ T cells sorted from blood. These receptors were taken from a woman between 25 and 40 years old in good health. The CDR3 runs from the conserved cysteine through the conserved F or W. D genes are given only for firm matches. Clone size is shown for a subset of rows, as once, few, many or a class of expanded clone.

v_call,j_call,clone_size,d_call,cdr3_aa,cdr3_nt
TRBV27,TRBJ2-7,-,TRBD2,CASRAPRAGGRYEQYF,TGTGCCAGCAGGGCCCCACGAGCGGGAGGGCGCTACGAGCAGTACTTC
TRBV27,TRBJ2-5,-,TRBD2,CASSQAREPLTQYF,TGTGCCAGCAGCCAGGCGCGGGAGCCCTTGACCCAGTACTTC
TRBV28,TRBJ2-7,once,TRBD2,CASSLAGEDEQYF,TGTGCCAGCAGTTTAGCGGGAGAAGACGAGCAGTACTTC
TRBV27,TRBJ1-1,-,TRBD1,CASSKAGGRAFF,TGTGCCAGCAGTAAGGCAGGGGGACGAGCTTTCTTT
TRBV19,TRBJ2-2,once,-,CASNESPNTGELFF,TGTGCCAGTAACGAGTCACCGAACACCGGGGAGCTGTTTTTT
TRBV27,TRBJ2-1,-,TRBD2,CASRAGGPHEQFF,TGTGCCAGCAGGGCGGGAGGGCCCCATGAGCAGTTCTTC
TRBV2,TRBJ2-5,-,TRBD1,CASSTGARETQYF,TGTGCCAGCAGTACAGGGGCCAGGGAGACCCAGTACTTC
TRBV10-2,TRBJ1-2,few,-,CASSDVGRVNGYTF,TGCGCCAGCAGTGACGTGGGCAGGGTTAATGGCTACACCTTC
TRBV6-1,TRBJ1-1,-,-,CASSEQSGNTEAFF,TGTGCCAGCAGTGAACAATCGGGGAACACTGAAGCTTTCTTT
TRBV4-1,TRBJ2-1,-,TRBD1,CASSPVGQGSYNEQFF,TGCGCCAGCAGCCCAGTCGGACAGGGTTCTTACAATGAGCAGTTCTTC
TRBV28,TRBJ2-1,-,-,CASRSRLLSSYNEQFF,TGTGCCAGCCGGTCCCGACTCCTTAGCTCCTACAATGAGCAGTTCTTC
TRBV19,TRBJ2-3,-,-,CASTNRGIGTDTQYF,TGTGCCAGTACGAACCGGGGGATCGGCACAGATACGCAGTATTTT
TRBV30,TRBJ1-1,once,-,CAWSGSRAYLQNTEAFF,TGTGCCTGGAGTGGGAGTAGGGCCTATCTTCAGAACACTGAAGCTTTCTTT
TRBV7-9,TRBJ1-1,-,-,CASSFTGTEAFF,TGTGCCAGCAGTTTCACAGGCACTGAAGCTTTCTTT
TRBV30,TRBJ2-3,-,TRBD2,CAYSRPGLAGDTQYF,TGTGCCTATTCAAGACCGGGACTAGCGGGAGATACGCAGTATTTT
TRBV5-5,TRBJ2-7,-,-,CASSRLPGTQGEKYF,TGTGCCAGCAGCCGACTCCCCGGGACCCAAGGCGAGAAGTACTTC
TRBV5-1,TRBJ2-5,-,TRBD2,CASSFSGRETQYF,TGCGCCAGCAGCTTTAGCGGGAGAGAGACCCAGTACTTC
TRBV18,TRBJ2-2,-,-,CASSPLTGSATGELFF,TGTGCCAGCTCACCACTTACAGGGTCGGCGACCGGGGAGCTGTTTTTT
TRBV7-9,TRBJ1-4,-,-,CAIPGGRPNEKLFF,TGTGCCATCCCAGGCGGCAGGCCTAATGAAAAACTGTTTTTT
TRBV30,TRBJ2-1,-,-,CAWRSPQRRGYNEQFF,TGTGCCTGGAGGTCCCCCCAGCGGAGGGGGTACAATGAGCAGTTCTTC
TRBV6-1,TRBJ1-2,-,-,CASRPGGFSYGYTF,TGTGCCAGCAGGCCGGGGGGCTTTTCCTATGGCTACACCTTC
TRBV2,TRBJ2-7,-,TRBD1,CASSDSTGGYEQYF,TGTGCCAGCAGCGACTCCACAGGGGGCTACGAGCAGTACTTC
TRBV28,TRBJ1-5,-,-,CASSLVVDQPQHF,TGTGCCAGCAGTTTGGTGGTCGATCAGCCCCAGCATTTT
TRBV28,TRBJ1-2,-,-,CASNLKGVGGYTF,TGTGCCAGCAATCTTAAGGGGGTTGGAGGCTACACCTTC
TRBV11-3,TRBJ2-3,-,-,CASSRNPPRGSTDTQYF,TGTGCCAGCAGCCGAAACCCCCCGCGGGGAAGCACAGATACGCAGTATTTT
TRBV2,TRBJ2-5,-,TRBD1,CASADRGRRETQYF,TGTGCCAGCGCGGACAGGGGCCGAAGGGAGACCCAGTACTTC
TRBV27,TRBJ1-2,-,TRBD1,CASSFGRPGGQGGYTF,TGTGCCAGCAGTTTCGGGCGACCAGGGGGGCAGGGTGGCTACACCTTC
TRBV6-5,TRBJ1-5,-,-,CASSPTSGVGQPQHF,TGTGCCAGCAGCCCTACGTCGGGGGTAGGTCAGCCCCAGCATTTT
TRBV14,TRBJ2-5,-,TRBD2,CASSQDRGGKETQYF,TGTGCCAGCAGCCAAGATCGCGGGGGGAAGGAGACCCAGTACTTC
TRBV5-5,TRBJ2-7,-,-,CASSLAGALGFYEQYF,TGTGCCAGCAGCTTGGCTGGGGCCTTGGGGTTCTACGAGCAGTACTTC
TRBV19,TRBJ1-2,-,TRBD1,CASREVGTGGGYGYTF,TGTGCCAGCCGGGAAGTCGGGACAGGGGGCGGCTATGGCTACACCTTC
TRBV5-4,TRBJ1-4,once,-,CASSRGSLAGTTNEKLFF,TGTGCCAGCAGCCGCGGGAGTTTGGCAGGGACAACTAATGAAAAACTGTTTTTT
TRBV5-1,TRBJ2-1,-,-,CASTPRDENYNEQFF,TGCGCCAGCACCCCCCGGGACGAGAACTACAATGAGCAGTTCTTC
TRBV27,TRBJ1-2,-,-,CASSLSGREGGYTF,TGTGCCAGCAGTTTATCTGGGAGAGAAGGTGGCTACACCTTC
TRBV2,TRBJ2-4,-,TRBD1,CASKRTGEAKNIQYF,TGTGCCAGCAAGAGGACAGGGGAGGCCAAAAACATTCAGTACTTC
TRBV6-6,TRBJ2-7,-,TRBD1,CASSYSGTGSEQYF,TGTGCCAGCAGTTACTCGGGGACAGGGAGCGAGCAGTACTTC
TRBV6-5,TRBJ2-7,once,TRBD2,CASSYVLAGRVEQYF,TGTGCCAGCAGTTACGTACTAGCGGGACGGGTCGAGCAGTACTTC
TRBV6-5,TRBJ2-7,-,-,CASSSPLGDEQYF,TGTGCCAGCAGTTCTCCACTGGGAGACGAGCAGTACTTC
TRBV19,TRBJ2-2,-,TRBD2,CASSFSRGLAGAYTGELFF,TGTGCCAGTAGTTTTAGTAGAGGACTAGCGGGAGCATACACCGGGGAGCTGTTTTTT
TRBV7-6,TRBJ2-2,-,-,CASSLAHTMNTGELFF,TGTGCCAGCAGCTTAGCGCACACTATGAACACCGGGGAGCTGTTTTTT
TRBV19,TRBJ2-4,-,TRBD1,CASSTGTGGAVNIQYF,TGTGCCAGTAGTACCGGGACAGGGGGCGCGGTAAACATTCAGTACTTC
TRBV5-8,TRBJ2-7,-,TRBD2,CASSSPLASSSYEQYF,TGTGCCAGCAGCTCGCCACTAGCGAGCAGCTCCTACGAGCAGTACTTC
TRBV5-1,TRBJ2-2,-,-,CASSLNGDTGELFF,TGCGCCAGCAGCTTGAATGGGGACACCGGGGAGCTGTTTTTT
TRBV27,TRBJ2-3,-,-,CASSGGSTDTQYF,TGTGCCAGCAGTGGAGGGAGCACAGATACGCAGTATTTT
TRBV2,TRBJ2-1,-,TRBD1,CASKGNRGSSVYNEQFF,TGTGCCAGCAAGGGGAACAGGGGTTCTTCCGTTTACAATGAGCAGTTCTTC
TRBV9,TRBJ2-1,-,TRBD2,CASSVGGGRVHEQFF,TGTGCCAGCAGCGTAGGGGGCGGGAGGGTCCATGAGCAGTTCTTC